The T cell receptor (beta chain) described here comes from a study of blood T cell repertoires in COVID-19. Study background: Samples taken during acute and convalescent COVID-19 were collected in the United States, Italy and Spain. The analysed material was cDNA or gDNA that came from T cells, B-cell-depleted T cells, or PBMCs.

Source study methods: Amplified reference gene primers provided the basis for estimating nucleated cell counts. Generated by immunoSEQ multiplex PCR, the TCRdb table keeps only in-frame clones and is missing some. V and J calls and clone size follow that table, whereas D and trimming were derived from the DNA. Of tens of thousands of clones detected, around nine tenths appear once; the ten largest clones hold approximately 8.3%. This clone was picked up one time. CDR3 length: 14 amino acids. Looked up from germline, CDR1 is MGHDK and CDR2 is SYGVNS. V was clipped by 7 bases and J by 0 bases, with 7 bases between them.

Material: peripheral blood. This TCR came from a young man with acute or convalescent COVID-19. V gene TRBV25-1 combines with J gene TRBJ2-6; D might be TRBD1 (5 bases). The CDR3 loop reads CASTGLSGANVLTF. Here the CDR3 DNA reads TGTGCCAGCACAGGGCTCTCTGGGGCCAACGTCCTGACTTTC.